The 19 T cell receptor beta chains presented below share a single source sample, sequenced in a study of blood T cell repertoires in COVID-19. Assay used: immunoSEQ multiplex PCR; TCRdb lists only in-frame clones, some missing. This repertoire shows under 550,000 clones, 80% to 90% found once; its top ten account for roughly 0.78%. The sequenced material came from peripheral blood. The receptor source for this set is a man between 18 and 29 years old with COVID-19, enrolled during active disease.

The chain combines TRBV4-2 with TRBJ2-1; 11 bases map to TRBD2. The CDR3 sequence is 17 residues long. Germline CDR1 is LGHNA and CDR2 is YNFKEQ. Unmatched junction bases numbered 4, after V lost 1 base and J lost 2 bases. As DNA, the CDR3 is TGTGCCAGCAGCCAAGTGCTAGCGGGAGGACCCTACAATGAGCAGTTCTTC. Residues: CASSQVLAGGPYNEQFF.

This clone was seen a handful of times. The chain links TRBV27 to TRBJ1-6; 10 positions agree with TRBD1. The ends lost 6 bases at V and 4 bases at J; junction bases unmatched: 6. Germline values: CDR1 MNHEY, CDR2 SMNVEV (reference sequence). The CDR3 consists of 16 residues. In DNA, the CDR3 is TGTGCCAGCAGCCTACGGACAGGGGGATATAATTCACCCCTCCACTTT. Translating gives CASSLRTGGYNSPLHF.

The chain carries TRBV18 and TRBJ2-5, with unresolved D. CDR3 length: 13 amino acids. Trimming cost V 2 bases and J 2 bases, with 6 bases left between them. Looked up from germline, CDR1 is KGHSH and CDR2 is LQKENI. The CDR3 sequence: CASSPVEQETQYF. As DNA, the CDR3 is TGTGCCAGCTCACCAGTAGAACAAGAGACCCAGTACTTC.

As concerns this clone: This specimen includes other DNA sequences encoding the same CDR3. The chain carries TRBV5-1 and TRBJ2-2; 8 bases map to TRBD1. Germline V gives CDR1 SGHRS, CDR2 YFSETQ. The V and J ends lost 5 bases and 3 bases, in that order; junction bases with no gene match: 3. The CDR3 sequence is 14 residues long. DNA of the CDR3: TGCGCCAGCAGGTTGACAGGGGACACCGGGGAGCTGTTTTTT. Protein sequence: CASRLTGDTGELFF.

The chain uses TRBV7-9 and TRBJ1-3, with 7 bases lining up with TRBD1. Trimming took 3 bases from V and 4 from J; bases not matched to a gene: 9. CDR1 SEHNR and CDR2 FQNEAQ come from the germline V gene (reference sequence). CDR3 length equals 16 residues. The CDR3 nucleotides are TGTGCCAGCAGCTTCGGGATCAGGGGGACAGGAAACACCATATATTTT. It codes for CASSFGIRGTGNTIYF.

The chain couples TRBV19 to TRBJ1-4; D is unresolved. This CDR3 has 14 amino acids. The germline V gene encodes CDR1 LNHDA and CDR2 SQIVND (reference sequence). V was pared by 2 bases and J by 8 bases, with 12 bases between. The CDR3 protein is CASSISWGAEKLFF. The CDR3 bases are TGTGCCAGTAGTATATCCTGGGGAGCCGAAAAACTGTTTTTT. The entire variable domain, with the rest obtained from reference TRBV19 and TRBJ1-4, is as follows: DGGITQSPKYLFRKEGQNVTLSCEQNLNHDAMYWYRQDPGQGLRLIYYSQIVNDFQKGDIAEGYSVSREKKESFPLTVTSAQKNPTAFYLCASSISWGAEKLFFGSGTQLSVL.

The chain is built from TRBV6-5 and TRBJ1-5; TRBD1 aligns across 7 bases. Germline values: CDR1 MNHEY, CDR2 SVGAGI. V gave up 8 bases and J gave up 4 bases; unmatched junction bases: 5. This CDR3 is built from 13 residues. CDR3 in DNA: TGTGCCAGCGCCAGGGGGGCTAATCAGCCCCAGCATTTT. It codes for CASARGANQPQHF.

V usage is TRBV5-1 and J usage is TRBJ2-4; 11 bases match TRBD1. Germline values: CDR1 SGHRS, CDR2 YFSETQ. V dropped 0 bases and J dropped 6; count of bases not matched to a gene: 8. The CDR3 has 17 amino acids. Written as DNA, the CDR3 is TGCGCCAGCAGCTTGGGGCCCGGACAGGGGGCGAGAAACATTCAGTACTTC. This codes for CASSLGPGQGARNIQYF. The entire variable domain, with the rest obtained from reference TRBV5-1 and TRBJ2-4, is as follows: KAGVTQTPRYLIKTRGQQVTLSCSPISGHRSVSWYQQTPGQGLQFLFEYFSETQRNKGNFPGRFSGRQFSNSRSEMNVSTLELGDSALYLCASSLGPGQGARNIQYFGAGTRLSVL.

The chain has TRBV20-1 and TRBJ2-7; 7 positions agree with TRBD1. The CDR3 consists of 11 residues. The V segment lost 5 bases and the J segment 4 bases; nucleotides outside the gene matches: 2. Germline V lookup: CDR1 DFQATT, CDR2 SNEGSKA (reference sequence). CDR3 sequence (DNA): TGCAGTGCTCAACAGGGGTACGAGCAGTACTTC. Protein product: CSAQQGYEQYF.

The chain uses TRBV2 and TRBJ2-1, with 9 bases aligning to TRBD2. The junction had 8 bases not matched to a gene; V was cut back by 5 bases and J by 6 bases. Germline V lookup: CDR1 SNHLY, CDR2 FYNNEI. This CDR3 contains 15 residues. The CDR3 here is CASSLRGLASNEQFF. CDR3 in DNA: TGTGCCAGCAGTCTGCGGGGACTAGCCTCCAATGAGCAGTTCTTC.

V and J are TRBV2 and TRBJ2-7, with a possible D match to TRBD2 (5 bases). The CDR3 extends over 14 amino acids. Germline CDR1 and CDR2: SNHLY and FYNNEI. The V gene lost 4 bases and the J gene lost 3 bases, with 13 bases spanning the gap. The CDR3 DNA is TGTGCCAGCAGTGGGACTCGGAAGGTCTACGAGCAGTACTTC. Protein product: CASSGTRKVYEQYF.

The V gene is TRBV7-2, the J gene TRBJ2-1; D is possibly TRBD1 (6 bases). The length of the CDR3 is 14 residues. The V end was cut by 8 bases, the J end by 7 bases, with 18 bases between. Germline CDR1 reads SGHTA; CDR2 reads FQGNSA. In nucleotides, the CDR3 is TGTGCCAGCGGACCTGCTGGGGGCAGAAATGAGCAGTTCTTC. Translation: CASGPAGGRNEQFF.

The chain has TRBV19 and TRBJ2-1, with TRBD1 identical over 8 bases. This CDR3 has 15 residues. CDR1 LNHDA and CDR2 SQIVND come from the germline V gene (reference sequence). V was pared by 1 base and J by 7 bases, with 6 bases of the junction left unmatched. CDR3 amino acids: CASSIGTGGWNEQFF. The CDR3 DNA sequence: TGTGCCAGTAGTATAGGTACAGGGGGTTGGAATGAGCAGTTCTTC. Filled out from reference TRBV19 and TRBJ2-1, the complete variable domain reads DGGITQSPKYLFRKEGQNVTLSCEQNLNHDAMYWYRQDPGQGLRLIYYSQIVNDFQKGDIAEGYSVSREKKESFPLTVTSAQKNPTAFYLCASSIGTGGWNEQFFGPGTRLTVL.

V and J are TRBV5-8 and TRBJ2-1, with a weak D call TRBD2 (5 bases). Germline V gene sequence: CDR1 SGHTS, CDR2 YDEGEE. Deletions cut 1 base from V and 8 bases from J, with 7 bases between. The CDR3 is 12 amino acids. CDR3 loop: CASSLWGDEQFF. CDR3 nucleotides: TGTGCCAGCAGCTTGTGGGGAGATGAGCAGTTCTTC.

The chain links TRBV3-1 (or the pseudogene TRBV3-2) to TRBJ1-6, with D unresolved. The V gene's germline CDR1 is LGHDT and CDR2 YNNKEL (reference sequence). Trimming stripped 0 bases from V and 8 bases from J, with 8 bases between. The CDR3 is made up of 14 amino acids. CDR3 in DNA: TGTGCCAGCAGCCAAGAGCCCGGTTATTCACCCCTCCACTTT. Translation gives CASSQEPGYSPLHF.

The chain carries TRBV12-5 and TRBJ2-1, with TRBD2 matching 8 bases. The germline V gene encodes CDR1 LGHNT and CDR2 FRNRAP. The V gene end was trimmed by 4 bases and the J gene end by 6 bases; junction bases not matched to a gene: 5. This CDR3 has 14 amino acids. Here the CDR3 reads CASGSGGPFNEQFF. In DNA form, the CDR3 reads TGTGCTAGTGGTTCGGGAGGGCCCTTCAATGAGCAGTTCTTC.

The chain couples TRBV10-3 to TRBJ2-1, with 12 bases that match TRBD2. CDR3 length: 15 residues. Per germline, CDR1 ENHRY and CDR2 SYGVKD. J gave up 8 bases and V 2 bases, and 4 bases lay outside the gene matches. The CDR3 region is CAISERASGRDEQFF. The CDR3 bases are TGTGCCATCAGTGAGAGAGCTAGCGGGAGGGATGAGCAGTTCTTC.

The J gene is TRBJ2-7, the V gene TRBV30; tentative D call: TRBD2 (6 bases). Per germline, CDR1 GTSNPN and CDR2 SVGIG (reference sequence). This CDR3 contains 14 residues. V dropped 0 bases and J dropped 6 bases, with 15 bases sitting between them. The CDR3 loop reads CAWSVPGVSVEQYF. CDR3 DNA sequence: TGTGCCTGGAGTGTTCCGGGAGTTAGCGTCGAGCAGTACTTC.

This chain links TRBV7-2 with TRBJ1-3, with D hard to call. This CDR3 has 14 residues. The germline V gene has CDR1 SGHTA and CDR2 FQGNSA. Trimming shortened V by 5 bases and J by 0 bases, and 8 bases separated the two germline ends. The CDR3 bases are TGTGCCAGCAGCCCCCTCTCCTCTGGAAACACCATATATTTT. As protein: CASSPLSSGNTIYF.